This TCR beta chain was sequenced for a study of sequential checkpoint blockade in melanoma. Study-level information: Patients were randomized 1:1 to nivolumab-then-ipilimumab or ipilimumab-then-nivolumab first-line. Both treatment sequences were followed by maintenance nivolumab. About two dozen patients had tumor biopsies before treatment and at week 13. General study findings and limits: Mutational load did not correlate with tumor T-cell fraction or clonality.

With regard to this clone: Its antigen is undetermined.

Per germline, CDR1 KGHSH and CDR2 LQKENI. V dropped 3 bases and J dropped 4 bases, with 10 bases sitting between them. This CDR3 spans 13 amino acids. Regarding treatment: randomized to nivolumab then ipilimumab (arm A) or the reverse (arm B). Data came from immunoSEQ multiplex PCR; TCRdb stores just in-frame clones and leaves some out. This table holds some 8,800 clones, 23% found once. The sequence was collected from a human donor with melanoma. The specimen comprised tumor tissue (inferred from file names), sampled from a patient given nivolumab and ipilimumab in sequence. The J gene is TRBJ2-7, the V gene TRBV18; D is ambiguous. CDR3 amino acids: CASSPPIWYEQYF. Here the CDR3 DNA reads TGTGCCAGCTCACCGCCGATCTGGTACGAGCAGTACTTC. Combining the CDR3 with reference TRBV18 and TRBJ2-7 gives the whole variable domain NAGVMQNPRHLVRRRGQEARLRCSPMKGHSHVYWYRQLPEEGLKFMVYLQKENIIDESGMPKERFSAEFPKEGPSILRIQQVVRGDSAAYFCASSPPIWYEQYFGPGTRLTVT.